This T cell receptor beta chain is from a study of blood T cell repertoires in COVID-19. The wider study: The United States, Italy and Spain were the sources of the acute and convalescent COVID-19 samples. Sample material is recorded as cDNA or gDNA derived from T cells, B-cell-depleted T cells, or PBMCs.

In the study's own analysis: How many nucleated cells were present was estimated from reference gene primer amplification. The method was immunoSEQ multiplex PCR; TCRdb's version includes in-frame clones alone and lacks a portion of them. V and J calls and clone size are given by that table; D and trimming were obtained from the DNA. The sample has about 400,000 clones, nearly 90% seen once; the top ten hold roughly 1.9%. Membership in each cohort depended on participant-reported clinical history. Per the germline V gene, CDR1 is KGHSH and CDR2 is LQKENI. Trimming took off 3 bases at V and 0 bases at J, with 12 bases between the two ends. This CDR3 spans 16 amino acids.

The source material was PBMCs or T cells enriched from blood (not recorded which). The chain recombines TRBV18 with TRBJ2-1; tentatively, D is TRBD1 (6 bases). The receptor was derived from a woman aged 40 to 55 with acute COVID-19. CDR3 in amino acids: CASSPDSQSSYNEQFF. CDR3 sequence (DNA): TGTGCCAGCTCACCGGACAGTCAGAGCTCCTACAATGAGCAGTTCTTC.